The rows below give T cell receptor beta chains drawn from one sample of a study of technical replicates of blood from a handful of donors. Sequenced by immunoSEQ multiplex PCR; TCRdb stores in-frame clones only, minus some. This sample has about 15,000 clones, with approximately 78% found just once. The source material was PBMCs. Every receptor here comes from a human donor in good health. The conserved cysteine and the conserved F or W are not part of the CDR3 here.

V,J,length,CDR3
TRBV10-3,TRBJ1-1,14,AISQTNQGMNTEAF
TRBV27,TRBJ1-3,14,ASSLSARTSGNTIY
TRBV2,TRBJ2-7,12,ASTATGTNHEQY
TRBV2,TRBJ1-1,14,ASSEARGRQNTEAF
TRBV25-1,TRBJ1-5,12,ASSEAQGNQPQH
TRBV6-6,TRBJ2-4,14,ASSYGAGVAKNIQY
TRBV5-1,TRBJ1-2,14,ASSSRYGQGAGGYT
TRBV1,TRBJ2-5,16,TSSQDWGLAHNQETQY
TRBV25-1,TRBJ2-1,16,ASNRPGRMGLAGYEQF
TRBV10-2,TRBJ2-2,13,ASSGGSANTGELF
TRBV7-2,TRBJ2-7,13,ASSKTGTGSYEQY
TRBV28,TRBJ2-7,12,ASSPLAGRYEQY
TRBV10-2,TRBJ1-1,11,ASRQAPNTEAF
TRBV18,TRBJ2-7,15,ASSPWGQGISSGEQY
TRBV5-8,TRBJ2-2,15,ASSLRGSGRLTGELF
TRBV2,TRBJ2-1,11,ASSELGLAEQF
TRBV5-1,TRBJ2-7,16,ASSNRDRDMPRSYEQY
TRBV25-1,TRBJ1-2,12,ASSELSANYGYT
TRBV7-8,TRBJ2-1,14,ASSLAAAGAYNEQF
TRBV27,TRBJ2-2,13,ASSHLAANTGELF
TRBV11-3,TRBJ2-2,13,ASSNSGGITGELF
TRBV2,TRBJ2-1,12,ASSQGGSLGEQF
TRBV28,TRBJ1-2,11,ASSLGQVYGYT
TRBV12-5,TRBJ2-2,16,ASAPGTGLWSNTGELF
TRBV27,TRBJ2-1,12,ASRLAGQGNEQF
TRBV19,TRBJ2-7,13,ASSVPGHSSYEQY
TRBV27,TRBJ2-7,15,ASSKKASGSSSYEQY
TRBV27,TRBJ2-1,13,ASSFTTSGRFKQF
TRBV7-9,TRBJ2-7,12,ASSNRDIPYEQY
TRBV9,TRBJ2-5,11,ASSRGGPETQY
TRBV27,TRBJ2-7,13,ASRPLDSGSYEQY
TRBV6-1,TRBJ1-2,12,ASSTTTGEGGYT
TRBV11-2,TRBJ2-7,13,ASSSNRDRAYEQY
TRBV19,TRBJ2-4,14,ASSRTGPAKSDIQY
TRBV7-3,TRBJ2-7,13,ASSLMRTETYEQY
TRBV5-1,TRBJ2-7,14,ASSWVGQGWTYEQY
TRBV6-1,TRBJ2-3,12,ASMEGASTDTQY
TRBV6-6,TRBJ1-2,13,ASSSHTGYSYGYT
TRBV19,TRBJ2-1,13,ASSNRDRGFNEQF
TRBV11-1,TRBJ2-3,12,ASSLSPTRDTQY
TRBV18,TRBJ2-5,13,ASSPGSGSRETQY
TRBV6-1,TRBJ2-3,10,ASSEVRGVQY
TRBV11-3,TRBJ2-3,13,ASGPGLGRGDTQY
TRBV9,TRBJ2-2,12,ASSVVQNTGELF